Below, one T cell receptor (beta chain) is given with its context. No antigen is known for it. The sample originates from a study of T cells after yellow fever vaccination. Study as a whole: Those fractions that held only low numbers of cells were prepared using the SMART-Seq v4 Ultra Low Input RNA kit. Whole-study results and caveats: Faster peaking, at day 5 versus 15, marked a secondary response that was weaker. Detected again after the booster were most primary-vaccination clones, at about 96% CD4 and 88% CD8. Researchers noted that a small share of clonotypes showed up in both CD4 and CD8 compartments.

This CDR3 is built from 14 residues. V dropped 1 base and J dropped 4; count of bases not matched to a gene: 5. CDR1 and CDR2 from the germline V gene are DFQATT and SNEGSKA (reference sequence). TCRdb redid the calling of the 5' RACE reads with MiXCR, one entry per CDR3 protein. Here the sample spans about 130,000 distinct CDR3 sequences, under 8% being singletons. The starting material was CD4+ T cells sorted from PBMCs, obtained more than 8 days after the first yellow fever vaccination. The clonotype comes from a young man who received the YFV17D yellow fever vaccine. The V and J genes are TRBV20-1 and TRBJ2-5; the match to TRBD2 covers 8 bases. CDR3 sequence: CSARGGGGRETQYF. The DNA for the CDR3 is TGCAGTGCTAGAGGGGGCGGGGGGCGAGAGACCCAGTACTTC.